This is a list of T cell receptor beta chains from one sample in a study of siplizumab effects on memory and regulatory T cells. Repertoires were generated with immunoSEQ multiplex PCR, while TCRdb's copy carries only in-frame clones and drops some. The table has tens of thousands of clones, roughly 96% seen once; the top ten hold 0.03% to 0.035%. Sequenced: naive CD4+ T cells sorted from blood. These receptors originate from a human donor in good health. Both conserved end residues are part of each CDR3. The D gene is left open where the match is weak. Clone size appears in some rows only: once, few, many, or a class for an expanded clone.

V gene,D gene,J gene,clone size,CDR3 DNA,CDR3 protein
TRBV5-4,TRBD1,TRBJ2-2,NA,TGTGCCAGCAGCCGGCAGGGGGCGACCGGGGAGCTGTTTTTT,CASSRQGATGELFF
TRBV2,NA,TRBJ1-1,NA,TGTGCCGTAAGCGAACAGGGAAACACTGAAGCTTTCTTT,CAVSEQGNTEAFF
TRBV28,NA,TRBJ1-5,few,TGTGCCAGCAGTAGAGGGGTTCAGCCCCAGCATTTT,CASSRGVQPQHF
TRBV4-3,TRBD1,TRBJ1-6,NA,TGCGCCAGCAGCCAAGAGGCCAGGGGGGAATCACCCCTCCACTTT,CASSQEARGESPLHF
TRBV6-5,NA,TRBJ1-2,NA,TGTGCCAGCAGTCCCGGGTCCTATGGCTACACCTTC,CASSPGSYGYTF
TRBV18,NA,TRBJ1-3,NA,TGTGCCAGCTCACTATCTGCGGACTCTGGAAACACCATATATTTT,CASSLSADSGNTIYF
TRBV2,TRBD1,TRBJ2-1,NA,TGTGCCAGCAGCGGACAGGGCGCCTACAATGAGCAGTTCTTC,CASSGQGAYNEQFF
TRBV5-1,TRBD2,TRBJ2-7,NA,TGCGCCTCCCACAGGGTAGGAGCGGGGGGCCTGAATGGCGAGCAGTACTTC,CASHRVGAGGLNGEQYF
TRBV12-2,NA,TRBJ1-6,NA,TGTGCAAGTCGCTTAGGTGACAGGGATAGCTCCTATAATTCACCCCTCCACTTT,CASRLGDRDSSYNSPLHF
TRBV5-1,TRBD1,TRBJ2-7,NA,TGCGCCAGCAGCTTGTCCGGGACAGGGGGCCGGGAGCAGTACTTC,CASSLSGTGGREQYF
TRBV30,TRBD1,TRBJ2-1,NA,TGTGCCTGGAGTCCCCCTTGGACAGGGGGCAGCAATGAGCAGTTCTTC,CAWSPPWTGGSNEQFF